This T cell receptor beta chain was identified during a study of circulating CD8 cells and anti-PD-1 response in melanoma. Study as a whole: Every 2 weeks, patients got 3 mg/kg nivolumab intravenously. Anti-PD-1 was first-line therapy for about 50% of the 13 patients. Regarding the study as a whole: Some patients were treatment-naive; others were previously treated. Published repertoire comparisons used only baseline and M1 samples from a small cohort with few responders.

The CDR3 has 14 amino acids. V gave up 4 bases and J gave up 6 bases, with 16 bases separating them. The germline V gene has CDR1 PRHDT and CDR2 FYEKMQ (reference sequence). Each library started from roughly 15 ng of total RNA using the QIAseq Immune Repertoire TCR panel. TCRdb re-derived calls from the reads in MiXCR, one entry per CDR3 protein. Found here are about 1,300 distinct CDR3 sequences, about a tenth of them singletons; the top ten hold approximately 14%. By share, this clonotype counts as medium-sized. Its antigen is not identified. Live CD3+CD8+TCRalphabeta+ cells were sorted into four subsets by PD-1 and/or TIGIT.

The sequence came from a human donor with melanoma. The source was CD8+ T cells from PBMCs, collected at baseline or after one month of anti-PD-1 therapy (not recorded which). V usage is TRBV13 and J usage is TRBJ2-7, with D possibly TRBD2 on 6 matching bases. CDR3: CASSWRGTGGEQYF. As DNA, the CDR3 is TGTGCCAGCAGCTGGAGGGGCACCGGGGGCGAGCAGTACTTC.